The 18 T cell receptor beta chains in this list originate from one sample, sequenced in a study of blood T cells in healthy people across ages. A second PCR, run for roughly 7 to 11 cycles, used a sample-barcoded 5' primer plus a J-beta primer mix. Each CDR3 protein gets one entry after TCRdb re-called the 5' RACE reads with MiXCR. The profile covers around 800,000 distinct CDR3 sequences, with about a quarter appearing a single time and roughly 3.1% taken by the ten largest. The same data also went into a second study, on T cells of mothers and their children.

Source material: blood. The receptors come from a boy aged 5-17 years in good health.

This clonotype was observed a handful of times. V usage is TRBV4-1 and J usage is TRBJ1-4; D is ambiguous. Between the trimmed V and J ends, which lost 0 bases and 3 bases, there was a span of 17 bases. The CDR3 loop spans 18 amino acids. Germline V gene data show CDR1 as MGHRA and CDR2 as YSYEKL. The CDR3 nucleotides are TGCGCCAGCAGCCAAGAAGAGTGGCAGGAGGCGGCTAATGAAAAACTGTTTTTT. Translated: CASSQEEWQEAANEKLFF.

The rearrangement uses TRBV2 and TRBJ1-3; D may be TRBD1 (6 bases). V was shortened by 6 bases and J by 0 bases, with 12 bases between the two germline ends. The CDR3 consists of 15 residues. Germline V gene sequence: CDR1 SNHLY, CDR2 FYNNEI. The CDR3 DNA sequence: TGTGCCAGCAGCTGGGACACTACCTCTGGAAACACCATATATTTT. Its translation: CASSWDTTSGNTIYF. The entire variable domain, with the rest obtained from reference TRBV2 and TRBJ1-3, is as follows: EPEVTQTPSHQVTQMGQEVILRCVPISNHLYFYWYRQILGQKVEFLVSFYNNEISEKSEIFDDQFSVERPDGSNFTLKIRSTKLEDSAMYFCASSWDTTSGNTIYFGEGSWLTVV.

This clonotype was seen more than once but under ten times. CDR3 in DNA: TGCAGTGCTAGAGATGCAGGGGGAGGCGATGGCTACACCTTC. Its translation is CSARDAGGGDGYTF. V usage is TRBV20-1 and J usage is TRBJ1-2; TRBD1 agrees at 7 bases. This CDR3 contains 14 residues. Germline-derived CDR1 and CDR2 are DFQATT and SNEGSKA (reference sequence). V trimming: 0 bases; J trimming: 6 bases; junction bases outside the gene matches: 7.

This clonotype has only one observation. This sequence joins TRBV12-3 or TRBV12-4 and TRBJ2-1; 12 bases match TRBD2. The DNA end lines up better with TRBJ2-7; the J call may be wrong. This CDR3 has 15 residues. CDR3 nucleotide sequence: TGTGCCAGCACCCCGTCTAGCGGGGGGGCCGGGGAGCAGTACTTC. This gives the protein CASTPSSGGAGEQYF.

Here the CDR3 DNA reads TGTGCCAGTAGTATACGAGCGGGGCTCCTCAATGAGCAGTTCTTC. The encoded protein is CASSIRAGLLNEQFF. The chain is built from TRBV19 and TRBJ2-5; 7 bases map to TRBD2. The DNA end lines up better with TRBJ2-1; the J call may be wrong. The CDR3 consists of 15 residues. The germline CDR1 and CDR2 sequences are LNHDA and SQIVND (reference sequence).

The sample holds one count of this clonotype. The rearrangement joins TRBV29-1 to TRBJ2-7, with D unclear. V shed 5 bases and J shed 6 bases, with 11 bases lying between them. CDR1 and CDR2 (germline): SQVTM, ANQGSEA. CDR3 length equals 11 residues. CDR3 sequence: CSVIRTGEQYF. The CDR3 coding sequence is TGCAGCGTTATTAGGACCGGCGAGCAGTACTTC.

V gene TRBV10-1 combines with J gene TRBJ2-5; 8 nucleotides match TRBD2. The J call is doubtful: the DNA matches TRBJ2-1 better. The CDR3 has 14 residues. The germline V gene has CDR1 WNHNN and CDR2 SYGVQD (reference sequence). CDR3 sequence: CASSAVRGGLEQFF. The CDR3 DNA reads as TGCGCCAGCAGTGCGGTTCGCGGGGGGCTTGAGCAGTTCTTC.

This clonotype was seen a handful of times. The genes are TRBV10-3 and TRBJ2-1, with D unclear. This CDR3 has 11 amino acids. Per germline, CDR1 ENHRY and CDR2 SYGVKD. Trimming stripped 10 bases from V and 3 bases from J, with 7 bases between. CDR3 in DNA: TGTGCCAGTGAGTACTACAATGAGCAGTTCTTC. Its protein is CASEYYNEQFF.

CDR3 loop: CASSLQGRYGYTF. Here the CDR3 DNA reads TGTGCCAGCAGTTTGCAGGGACGGTATGGCTACACCTTC. The chain uses TRBV27 and TRBJ1-2; tentatively, D is TRBD1 (5 bases). V shed 3 bases and J shed 5 bases, with 10 bases lying between them. This CDR3 spans 13 amino acids. Looked up from germline, CDR1 is MNHEY and CDR2 is SMNVEV (reference sequence).

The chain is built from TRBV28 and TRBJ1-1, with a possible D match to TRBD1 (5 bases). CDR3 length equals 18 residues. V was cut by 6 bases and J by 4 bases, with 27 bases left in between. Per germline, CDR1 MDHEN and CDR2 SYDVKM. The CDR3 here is CASSPSRDGGSSGTEAFF. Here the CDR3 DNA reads TGTGCCAGCAGCCCCTCCCGGGACGGCGGTTCTTCGGGCACTGAAGCTTTCTTT.

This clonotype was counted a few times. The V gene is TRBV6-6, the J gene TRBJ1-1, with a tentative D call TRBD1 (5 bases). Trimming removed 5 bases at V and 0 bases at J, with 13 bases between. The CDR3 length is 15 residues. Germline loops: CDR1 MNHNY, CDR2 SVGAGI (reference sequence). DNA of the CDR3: TGTGCCAGCAGTCTTGGTGGGACCTTGAACACTGAAGCTTTCTTT. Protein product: CASSLGGTLNTEAFF.

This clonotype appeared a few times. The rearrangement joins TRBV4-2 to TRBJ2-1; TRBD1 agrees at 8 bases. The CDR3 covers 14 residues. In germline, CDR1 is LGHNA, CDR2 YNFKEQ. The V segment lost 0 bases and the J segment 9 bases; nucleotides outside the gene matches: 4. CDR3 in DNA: TGTGCCAGCAGCCAAGATCGCAGGGGGCCTGAGCAGTTCTTC. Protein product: CASSQDRRGPEQFF.

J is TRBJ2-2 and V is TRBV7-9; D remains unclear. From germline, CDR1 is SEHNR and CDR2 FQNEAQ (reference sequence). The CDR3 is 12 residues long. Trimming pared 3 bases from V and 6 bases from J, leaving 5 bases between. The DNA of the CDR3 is TGTGCCAGCAGCTTGGCAGCCGGGGAGCTGTTTTTT. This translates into CASSLAAGELFF.

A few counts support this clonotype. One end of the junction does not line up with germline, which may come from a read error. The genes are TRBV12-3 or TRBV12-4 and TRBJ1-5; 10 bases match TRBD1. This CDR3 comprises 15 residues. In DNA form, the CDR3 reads TGTGCCAGCAGAGCCGGACAGGGGGTAGAACAGCCCCAACATTTT. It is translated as CASRAGQGVEQPQHF.

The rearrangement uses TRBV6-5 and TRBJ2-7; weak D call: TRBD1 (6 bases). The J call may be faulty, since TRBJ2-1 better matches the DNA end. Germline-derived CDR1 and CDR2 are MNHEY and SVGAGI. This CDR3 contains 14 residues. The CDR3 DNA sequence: TGTGCCAGCAGTTCCCCGACAGGAGTCAATGAGCAGTTCTTC. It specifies CASSSPTGVNEQFF.

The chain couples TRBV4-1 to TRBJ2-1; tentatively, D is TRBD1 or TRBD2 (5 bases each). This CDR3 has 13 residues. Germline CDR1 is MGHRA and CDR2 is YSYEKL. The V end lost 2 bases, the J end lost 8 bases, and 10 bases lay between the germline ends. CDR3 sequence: CASSQLLGDEQFF. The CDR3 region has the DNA TGCGCCAGCAGCCAACTACTAGGGGATGAGCAGTTCTTC.

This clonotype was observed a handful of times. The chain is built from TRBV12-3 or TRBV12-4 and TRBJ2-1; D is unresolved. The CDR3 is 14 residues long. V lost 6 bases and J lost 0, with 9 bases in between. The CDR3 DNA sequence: TGTGCCAGCAGAAATCGAGGCTCCTACAATGAGCAGTTCTTC. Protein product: CASRNRGSYNEQFF.

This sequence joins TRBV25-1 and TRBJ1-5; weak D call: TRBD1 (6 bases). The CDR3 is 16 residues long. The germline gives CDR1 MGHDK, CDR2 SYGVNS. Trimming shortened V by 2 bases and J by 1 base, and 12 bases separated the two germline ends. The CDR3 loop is CASSEGGSTSNQPQHF. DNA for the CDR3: TGTGCCAGCAGTGAAGGGGGCTCAACAAGCAATCAGCCCCAGCATTTT.